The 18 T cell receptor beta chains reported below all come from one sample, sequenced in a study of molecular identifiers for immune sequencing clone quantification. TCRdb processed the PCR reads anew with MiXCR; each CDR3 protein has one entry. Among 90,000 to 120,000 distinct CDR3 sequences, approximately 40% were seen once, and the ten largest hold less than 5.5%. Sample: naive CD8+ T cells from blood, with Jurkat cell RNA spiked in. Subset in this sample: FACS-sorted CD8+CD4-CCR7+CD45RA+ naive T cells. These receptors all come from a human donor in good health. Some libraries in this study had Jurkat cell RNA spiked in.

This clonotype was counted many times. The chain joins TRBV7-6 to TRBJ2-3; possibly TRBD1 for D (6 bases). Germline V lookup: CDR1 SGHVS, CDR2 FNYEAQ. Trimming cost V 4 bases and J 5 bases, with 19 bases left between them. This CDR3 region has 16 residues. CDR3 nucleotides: TGTGCCAGCAGCTCGGGCGCCGGACAGTTCCGAGATACGCAGTATTTT. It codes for CASSSGAGQFRDTQYF.

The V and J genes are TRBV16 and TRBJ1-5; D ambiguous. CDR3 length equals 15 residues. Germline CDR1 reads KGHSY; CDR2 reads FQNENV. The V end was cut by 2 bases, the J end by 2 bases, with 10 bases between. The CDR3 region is CASSQIDPGNQPQHF. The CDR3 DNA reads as TGTGCCAGCAGCCAAATAGACCCAGGCAATCAGCCCCAGCATTTT.

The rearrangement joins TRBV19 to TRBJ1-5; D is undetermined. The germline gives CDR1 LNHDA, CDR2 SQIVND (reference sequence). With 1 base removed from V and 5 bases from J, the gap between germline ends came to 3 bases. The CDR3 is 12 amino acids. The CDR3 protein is CASSIGDQPQHF. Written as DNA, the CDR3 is TGTGCCAGTAGTATAGGGGATCAGCCCCAGCATTTT.

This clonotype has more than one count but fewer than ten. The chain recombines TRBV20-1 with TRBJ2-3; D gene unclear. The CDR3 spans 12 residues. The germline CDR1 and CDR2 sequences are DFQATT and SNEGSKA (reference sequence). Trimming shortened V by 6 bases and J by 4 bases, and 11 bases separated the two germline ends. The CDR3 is CSAPSEADTQYF. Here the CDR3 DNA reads TGCAGTGCCCCGAGCGAAGCAGATACGCAGTATTTT.

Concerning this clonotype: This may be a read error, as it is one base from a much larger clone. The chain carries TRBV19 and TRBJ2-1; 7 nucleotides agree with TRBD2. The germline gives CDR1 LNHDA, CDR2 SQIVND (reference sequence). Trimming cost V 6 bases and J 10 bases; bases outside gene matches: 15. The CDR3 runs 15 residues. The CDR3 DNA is TGTGCCAGTAGCCCTAGCGGAAGGGGTTTGAAAGAGCAGTTCTTC. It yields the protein CASSPSGRGLKEQFF. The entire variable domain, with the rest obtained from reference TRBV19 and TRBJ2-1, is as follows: DGGITQSPKYLFRKEGQNVTLSCEQNLNHDAMYWYRQDPGQGLRLIYYSQIVNDFQKGDIAEGYSVSREKKESFPLTVTSAQKNPTAFYLCASSPSGRGLKEQFFGPGTRLTVL.

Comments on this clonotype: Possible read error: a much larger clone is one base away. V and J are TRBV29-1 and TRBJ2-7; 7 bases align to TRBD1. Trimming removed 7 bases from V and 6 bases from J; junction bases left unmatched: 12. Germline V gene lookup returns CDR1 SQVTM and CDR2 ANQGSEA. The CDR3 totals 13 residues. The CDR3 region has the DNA TGCAGCGGTCTGACAGGGAGTGTCGCCGAGCAGTACTTC. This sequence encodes CSGLTGSVAEQYF.

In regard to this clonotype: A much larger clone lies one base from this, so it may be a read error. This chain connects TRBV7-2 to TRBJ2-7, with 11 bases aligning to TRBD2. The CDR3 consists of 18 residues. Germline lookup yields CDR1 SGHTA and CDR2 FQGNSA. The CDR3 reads CVSTIHSGRAYRSYEQYF. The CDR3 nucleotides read TGTGTCAGCACTATCCATAGCGGGAGGGCTTACCGGTCCTACGAGCAGTACTTC.

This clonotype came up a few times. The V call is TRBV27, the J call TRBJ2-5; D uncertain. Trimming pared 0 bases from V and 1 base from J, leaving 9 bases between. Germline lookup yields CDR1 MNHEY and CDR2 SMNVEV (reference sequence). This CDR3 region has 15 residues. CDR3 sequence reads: CASSLSRIPQETQYF. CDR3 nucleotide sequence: TGTGCCAGCAGTTTATCGAGGATACCCCAAGAGACCCAGTACTTC.

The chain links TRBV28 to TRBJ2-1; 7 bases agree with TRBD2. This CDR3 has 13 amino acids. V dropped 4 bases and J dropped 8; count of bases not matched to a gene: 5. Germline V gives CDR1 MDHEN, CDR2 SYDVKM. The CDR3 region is CASSSTSWHEQFF. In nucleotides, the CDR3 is TGTGCCAGCAGTTCGACTAGCTGGCATGAGCAGTTCTTC.

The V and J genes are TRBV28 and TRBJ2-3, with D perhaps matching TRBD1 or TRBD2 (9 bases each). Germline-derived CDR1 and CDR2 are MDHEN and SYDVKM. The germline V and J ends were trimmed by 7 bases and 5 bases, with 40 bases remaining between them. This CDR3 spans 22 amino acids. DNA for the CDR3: TGTGCCAGCACCTCACTTTTAGCGGGAGACAGGGGGTTTTCGGGTTCCGTAGATACGCAGTATTTT. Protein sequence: CASTSLLAGDRGFSGSVDTQYF.

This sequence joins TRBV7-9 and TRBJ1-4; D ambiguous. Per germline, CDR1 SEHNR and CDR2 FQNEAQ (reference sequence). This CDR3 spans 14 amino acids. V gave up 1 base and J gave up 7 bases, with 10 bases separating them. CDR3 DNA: TGTGCCAGCAGCTTAGTCGTCCCCGTTGAAAAACTGTTTTTT. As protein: CASSLVVPVEKLFF.

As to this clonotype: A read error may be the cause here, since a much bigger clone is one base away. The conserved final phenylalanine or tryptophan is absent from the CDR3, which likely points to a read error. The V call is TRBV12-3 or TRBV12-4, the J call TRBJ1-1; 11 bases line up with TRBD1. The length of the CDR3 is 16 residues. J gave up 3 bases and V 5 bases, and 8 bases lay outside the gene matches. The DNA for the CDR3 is TGTGCCAGCAGTCACCGGGACAGGGGGAGCGACACTGAAGCTTTCCTT. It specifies CASSHRDRGSDTEAFL.

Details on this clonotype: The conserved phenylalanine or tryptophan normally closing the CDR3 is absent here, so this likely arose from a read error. The CDR3 is CASSSDGYGYTS. The CDR3 DNA reads as TGTGCCAGCAGCTCCGACGGCTATGGCTACACCTCC. V gene TRBV4-2 combines with J gene TRBJ1-2; D uncertain. The germline V and J ends were trimmed by 5 bases and 4 bases, with 8 bases remaining between them. The V gene's germline CDR1 is LGHNA and CDR2 YNFKEQ. The CDR3 runs 12 residues.

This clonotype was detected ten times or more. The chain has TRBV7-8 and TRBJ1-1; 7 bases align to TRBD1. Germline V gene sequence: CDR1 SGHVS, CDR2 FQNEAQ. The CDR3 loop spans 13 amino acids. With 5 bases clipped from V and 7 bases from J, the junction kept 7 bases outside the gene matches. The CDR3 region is CASSADRPLEAFF. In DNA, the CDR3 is TGTGCCAGCAGCGCGGACAGGCCGCTTGAAGCTTTCTTT.

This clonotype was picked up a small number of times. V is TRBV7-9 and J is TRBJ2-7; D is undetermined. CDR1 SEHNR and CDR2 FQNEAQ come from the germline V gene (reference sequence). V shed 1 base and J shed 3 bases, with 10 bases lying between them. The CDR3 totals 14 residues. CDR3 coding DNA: TGTGCCAGCAGCTTAGGCCTACGGATCTACGAGCAGTACTTC. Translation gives CASSLGLRIYEQYF.

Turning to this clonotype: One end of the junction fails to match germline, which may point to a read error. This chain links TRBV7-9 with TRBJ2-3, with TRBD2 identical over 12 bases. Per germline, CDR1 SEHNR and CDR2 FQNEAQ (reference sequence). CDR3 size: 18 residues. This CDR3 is CASSLRLAGDGGADMQYF. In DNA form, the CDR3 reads TGTGCCAGCAGCCTTAGACTAGCGGGAGATGGAGGTGCAGATATGCAGTATTTT.

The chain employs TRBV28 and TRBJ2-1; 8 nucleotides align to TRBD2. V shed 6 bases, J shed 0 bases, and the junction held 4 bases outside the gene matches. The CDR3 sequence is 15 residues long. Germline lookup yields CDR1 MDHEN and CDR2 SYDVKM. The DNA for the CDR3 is TGTGCCAGCAGATTAGGACTAGCCTCCTACAATGAGCAGTTCTTC. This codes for CASRLGLASYNEQFF.

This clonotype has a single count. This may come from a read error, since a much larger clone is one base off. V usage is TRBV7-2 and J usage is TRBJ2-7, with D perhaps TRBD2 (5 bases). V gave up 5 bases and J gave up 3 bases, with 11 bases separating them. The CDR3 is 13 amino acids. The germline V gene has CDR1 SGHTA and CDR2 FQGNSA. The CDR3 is CASSQDWNYEQYF. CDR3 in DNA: TGTGCCAGCAGCCAGGACTGGAACTACGAGCAGTACTTC.